The clone carrying this TCR beta chain was found once. This sample was taken from a study of blood T cell repertoires in COVID-19. The overall study: Acute-phase and convalescent COVID-19 samples originated in the United States, Italy and Spain.

TCRdb's copy holds only in-frame clones and misses some; the assay was immunoSEQ multiplex PCR. The table includes some 260,000 clones, approximately 90% detected once. CDR1 and CDR2 (germline): SGHAT, FQNNGV. Germline trimming cut 5 bases from V and 5 bases from J; bases unmatched to any gene: 8. This CDR3 spans 15 amino acids. Material for sequencing was PBMCs or T cells enriched from blood (not recorded which). V and J are TRBV11-2 and TRBJ2-5; 10 bases are shared with TRBD2. The sequence derives from a middle-aged man who had recovered from COVID-19. The CDR3 DNA reads TGTGCCAGCAGCACTAGCGGGAAGTCTCTGGAGACCCAGTACTTC. Amino acid sequence: CASSTSGKSLETQYF.